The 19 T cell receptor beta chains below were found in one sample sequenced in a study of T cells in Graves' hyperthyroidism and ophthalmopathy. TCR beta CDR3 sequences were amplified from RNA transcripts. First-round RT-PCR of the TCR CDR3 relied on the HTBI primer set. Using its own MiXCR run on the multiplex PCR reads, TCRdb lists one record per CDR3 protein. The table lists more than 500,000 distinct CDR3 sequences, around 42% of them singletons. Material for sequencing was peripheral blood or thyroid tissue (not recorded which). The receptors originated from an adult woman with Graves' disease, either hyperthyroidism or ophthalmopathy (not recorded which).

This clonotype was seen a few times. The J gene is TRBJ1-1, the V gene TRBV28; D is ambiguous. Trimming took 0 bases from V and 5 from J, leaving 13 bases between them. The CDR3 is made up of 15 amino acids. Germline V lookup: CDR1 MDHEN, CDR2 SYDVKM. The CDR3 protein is CASSLWAGGRTEAFF. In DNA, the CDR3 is TGTGCCAGCAGTTTATGGGCAGGTGGGAGAACTGAAGCTTTCTTT.

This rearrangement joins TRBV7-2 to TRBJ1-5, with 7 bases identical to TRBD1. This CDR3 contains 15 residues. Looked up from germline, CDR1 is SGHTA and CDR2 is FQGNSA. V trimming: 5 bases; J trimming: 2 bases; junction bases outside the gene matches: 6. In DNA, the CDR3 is TGTGCCAGCAGCCCGACAGGGACCGGCAATCAGCCCCAGCATTTT. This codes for CASSPTGTGNQPQHF.

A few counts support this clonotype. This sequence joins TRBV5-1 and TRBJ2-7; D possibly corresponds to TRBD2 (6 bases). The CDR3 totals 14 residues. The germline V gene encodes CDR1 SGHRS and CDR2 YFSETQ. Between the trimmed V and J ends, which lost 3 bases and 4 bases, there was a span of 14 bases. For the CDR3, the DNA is TGCGCCAGCAGCTCCACCCCTGCGGGATACGAGCAGTACTTC. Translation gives CASSSTPAGYEQYF.

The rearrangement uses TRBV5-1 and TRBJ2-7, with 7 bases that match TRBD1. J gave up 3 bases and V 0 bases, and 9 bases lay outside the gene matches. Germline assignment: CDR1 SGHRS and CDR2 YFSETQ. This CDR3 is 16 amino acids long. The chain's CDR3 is CASSLGVRTGVYEQYF. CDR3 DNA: TGCGCCAGCAGCTTGGGGGTTCGGACAGGAGTCTACGAGCAGTACTTC.

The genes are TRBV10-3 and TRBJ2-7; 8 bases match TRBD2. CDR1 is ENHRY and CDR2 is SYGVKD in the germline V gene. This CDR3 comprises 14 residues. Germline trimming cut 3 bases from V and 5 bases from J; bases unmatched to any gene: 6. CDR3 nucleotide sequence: TGTGCCATCAGTGATTCCGGGAGGGCCCACGAGCAGTACTTC. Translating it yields CAISDSGRAHEQYF.

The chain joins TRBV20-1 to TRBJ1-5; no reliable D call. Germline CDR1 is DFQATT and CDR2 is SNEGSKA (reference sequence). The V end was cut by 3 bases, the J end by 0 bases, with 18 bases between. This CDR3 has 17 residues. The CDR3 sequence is CSASTIISENSNQPQHF. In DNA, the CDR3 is TGCAGTGCTAGTACAATAATATCAGAAAATAGCAATCAGCCCCAGCATTTT.

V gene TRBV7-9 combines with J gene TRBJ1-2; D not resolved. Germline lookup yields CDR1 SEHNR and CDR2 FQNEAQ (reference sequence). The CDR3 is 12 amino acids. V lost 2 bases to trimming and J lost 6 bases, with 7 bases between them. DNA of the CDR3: TGTGCCAGCAGCTTATTGGTGGATGGCTACACCTTC. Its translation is CASSLLVDGYTF.

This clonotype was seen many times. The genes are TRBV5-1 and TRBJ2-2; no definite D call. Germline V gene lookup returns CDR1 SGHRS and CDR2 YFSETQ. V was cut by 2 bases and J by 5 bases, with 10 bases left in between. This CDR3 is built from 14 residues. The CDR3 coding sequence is TGCGCCAGCAGCTTCACCCCGCGGACCGGGGAGCTGTTTTTT. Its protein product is CASSFTPRTGELFF.

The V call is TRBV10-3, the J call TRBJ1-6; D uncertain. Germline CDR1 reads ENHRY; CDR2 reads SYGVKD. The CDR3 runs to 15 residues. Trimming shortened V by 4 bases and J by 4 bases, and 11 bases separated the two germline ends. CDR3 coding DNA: TGTGCCATCAGTGTAAAGGGCTCTTATAATTCACCCCTCCACTTT. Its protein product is CAISVKGSYNSPLHF.

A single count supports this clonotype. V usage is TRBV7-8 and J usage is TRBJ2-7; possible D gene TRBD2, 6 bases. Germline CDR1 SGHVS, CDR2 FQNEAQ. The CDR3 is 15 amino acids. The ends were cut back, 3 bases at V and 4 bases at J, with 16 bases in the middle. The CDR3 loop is CASSLTGAMEYEQYF. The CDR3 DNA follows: TGTGCCAGCAGCTTGACGGGAGCCATGGAGTACGAGCAGTACTTC.

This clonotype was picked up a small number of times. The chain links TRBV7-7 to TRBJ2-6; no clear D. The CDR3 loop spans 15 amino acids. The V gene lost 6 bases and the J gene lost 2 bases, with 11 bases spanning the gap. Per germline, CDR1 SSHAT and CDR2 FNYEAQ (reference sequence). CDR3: CASSLSPAGANVLTF. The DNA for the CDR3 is TGTGCCAGCAGTCTTTCCCCCGCTGGGGCCAACGTCCTGACTTTC.

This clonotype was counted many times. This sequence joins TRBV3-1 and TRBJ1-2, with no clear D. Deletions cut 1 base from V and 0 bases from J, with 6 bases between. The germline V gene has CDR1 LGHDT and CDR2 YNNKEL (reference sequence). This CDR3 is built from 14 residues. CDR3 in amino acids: CASSQVFSNYGYTF. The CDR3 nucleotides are TGTGCCAGCAGCCAAGTTTTTTCTAACTATGGCTACACCTTC.

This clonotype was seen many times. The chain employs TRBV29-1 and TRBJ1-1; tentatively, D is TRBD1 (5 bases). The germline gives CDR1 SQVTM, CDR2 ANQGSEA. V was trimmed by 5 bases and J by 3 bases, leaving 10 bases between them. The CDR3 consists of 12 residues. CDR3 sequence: CSVWGLDTEAFF. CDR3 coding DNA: TGCAGCGTTTGGGGGTTGGACACTGAAGCTTTCTTT.

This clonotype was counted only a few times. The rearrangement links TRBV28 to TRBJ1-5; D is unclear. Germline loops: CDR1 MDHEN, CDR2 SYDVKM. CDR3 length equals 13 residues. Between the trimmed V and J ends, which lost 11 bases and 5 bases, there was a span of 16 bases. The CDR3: CASSGESYQPQHF. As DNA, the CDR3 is TGTGCCTCCTCAGGCGAGAGTTATCAGCCCCAGCATTTT.

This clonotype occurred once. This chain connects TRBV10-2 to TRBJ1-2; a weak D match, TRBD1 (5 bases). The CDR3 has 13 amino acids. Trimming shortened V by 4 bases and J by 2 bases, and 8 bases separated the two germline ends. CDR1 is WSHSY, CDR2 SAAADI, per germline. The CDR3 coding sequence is TGCGCCAGCAGTGGCGGGGGGAACTATGGCTACACCTTC. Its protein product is CASSGGGNYGYTF.

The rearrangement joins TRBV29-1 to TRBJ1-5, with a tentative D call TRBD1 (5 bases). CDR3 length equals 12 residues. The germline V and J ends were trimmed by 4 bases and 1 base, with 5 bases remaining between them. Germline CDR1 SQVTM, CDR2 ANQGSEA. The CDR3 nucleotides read TGCAGCGTTGGACAGAGCAATCAGCCCCAGCATTTT. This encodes CSVGQSNQPQHF. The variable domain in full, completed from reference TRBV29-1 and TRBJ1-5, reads SAVISQKPSRDICQRGTSLTIQCQVDSQVTMMFWYRQQPGQSLTLIATANQGSEATYESGFVIDKFPISRPNLTFSTLTVSNMSPEDSSIYLCSVGQSNQPQHFGDGTRLSIL.

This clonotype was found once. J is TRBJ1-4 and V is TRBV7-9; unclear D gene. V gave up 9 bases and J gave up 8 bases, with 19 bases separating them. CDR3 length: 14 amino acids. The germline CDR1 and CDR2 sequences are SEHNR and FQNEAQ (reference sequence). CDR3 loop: CASQARSPTEKLFF. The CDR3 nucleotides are TGTGCCAGTCAGGCAAGGTCCCCTACCGAAAAACTGTTTTTT.

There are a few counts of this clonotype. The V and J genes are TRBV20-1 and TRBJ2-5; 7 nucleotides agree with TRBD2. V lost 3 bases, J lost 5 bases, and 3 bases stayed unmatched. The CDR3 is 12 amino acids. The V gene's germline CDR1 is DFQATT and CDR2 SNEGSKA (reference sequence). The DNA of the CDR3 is TGCAGTGCTAGCCGGGGGGTGGAGACCCAGTACTTC. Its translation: CSASRGVETQYF.

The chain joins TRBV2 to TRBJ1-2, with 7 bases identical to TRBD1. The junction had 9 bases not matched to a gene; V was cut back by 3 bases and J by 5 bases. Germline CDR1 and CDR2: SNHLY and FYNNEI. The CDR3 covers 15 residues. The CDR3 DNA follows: TGTGCCAGCAGTGACGGCAGGGGGGCTGGGTATGGCTACACCTTC. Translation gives CASSDGRGAGYGYTF.